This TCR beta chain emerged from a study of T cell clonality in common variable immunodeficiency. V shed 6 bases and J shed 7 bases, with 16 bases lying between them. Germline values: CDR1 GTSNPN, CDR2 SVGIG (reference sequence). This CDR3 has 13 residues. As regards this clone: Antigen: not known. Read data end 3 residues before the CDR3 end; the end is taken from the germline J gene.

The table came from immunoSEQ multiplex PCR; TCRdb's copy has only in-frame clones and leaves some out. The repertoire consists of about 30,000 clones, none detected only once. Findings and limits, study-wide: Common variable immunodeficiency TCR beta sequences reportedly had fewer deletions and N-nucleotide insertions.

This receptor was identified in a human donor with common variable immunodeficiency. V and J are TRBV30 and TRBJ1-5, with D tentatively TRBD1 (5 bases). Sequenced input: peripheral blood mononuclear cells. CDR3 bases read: TGTGCCTGCAATTGGGGGGGGAACCAGCCC. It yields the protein CACNWGGNQP. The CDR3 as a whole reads CACNWGGNQPQHF.